The 10 T cell receptor beta chains presented below share a single source sample, sequenced in a study of blood T cell repertoires in COVID-19 (dated by TCRdb to the early 2020s). The library was made by the immunoSEQ multiplex PCR assay. Held by TCRdb, this immuneACCESS table contains in-frame sequences only and omits some clones. Under half of the omission traces to an unresolved V gene where checked; the cause of the rest is unknown. In this sample the table shows some 250,000 clones, 70% to 90% of which occur a single time. The ten largest clones add up to about 3.1% of the sample. The material sequenced was peripheral blood. Source of these receptors: a woman in her thirties who had recovered from COVID-19.

This chain uses TRBV4-1 with TRBJ1-2, with TRBD1 identical over 9 bases. This CDR3 comprises 19 residues. In germline, CDR1 is MGHRA, CDR2 YSYEKL. The J segment lost 4 bases and the V segment lost 0 bases, leaving 15 bases of the junction unmatched. The CDR3 bases are TGCGCCAGCAGCCAAGAAGCTATGACAGGGGGGAGTTTCGGCTATGGCTACACCTTC. Amino acid sequence: CASSQEAMTGGSFGYGYTF.

V and J are TRBV18 and TRBJ2-5; a possible D gene is TRBD1 (5 bases). The V end was cut by 0 bases, the J end by 5 bases, with 10 bases between. The germline CDR1 and CDR2 sequences are KGHSH and LQKENI. This CDR3 comprises 14 residues. CDR3 in DNA: TGTGCCAGCTCACCACCGTTAACAGGCGAGACCCAGTACTTC. This translates into CASSPPLTGETQYF.

The V and J genes are TRBV2 and TRBJ1-4, with TRBD1 as a possible D gene (6 bases). V lost 11 bases, J lost 5 bases, and 27 bases lay in between. CDR3 size: 17 residues. Germline CDR1 SNHLY, CDR2 FYNNEI. For the CDR3, the DNA is TGTGCCTCTAGAGGGGGGGCTGGGGAGTCCCGCAATGAAAAACTGTTTTTT. Its protein is CASRGGAGESRNEKLFF.

The chain couples TRBV4-1 to TRBJ2-1, with D tentatively TRBD2 (7 bases). Germline V gives CDR1 MGHRA, CDR2 YSYEKL. V lost 0 bases and J 4 bases, leaving 13 bases between the germline ends. The CDR3 runs to 16 residues. The CDR3: CASSQEAGAIYNEQFF. The CDR3 bases are TGCGCCAGCAGCCAAGAGGCGGGGGCGATATACAATGAGCAGTTCTTC.

V gene TRBV7-9 combines with J gene TRBJ2-3; no clear D gene. The CDR3 has 11 amino acids. The V end was cut by 1 base, the J end by 11 bases, with 7 bases between. Germline CDR1 and CDR2: SEHNR and FQNEAQ (reference sequence). For the CDR3, the DNA is TGTGCCAGCAGCTTAGAATCCCGGCAGTATTTT. It yields the protein CASSLESRQYF.

This rearrangement joins TRBV3-1 (or the pseudogene TRBV3-2) to TRBJ2-1; 9 bases agree with TRBD1. Germline CDR1 reads LGHDT; CDR2 reads YNNKEL (reference sequence). This CDR3 comprises 19 residues. Unmatched junction bases numbered 30, after V lost 7 bases and J lost 14 bases. The CDR3 sequence is CASTNPRPQGARWVPWEFF. CDR3 DNA: TGTGCCAGCACCAACCCCCGGCCACAGGGGGCACGGTGGGTTCCGTGGGAGTTCTTC.

The rearrangement links TRBV5-8 to TRBJ2-3; TRBD1 might be the D (6 bases). CDR3 length: 15 residues. Germline assignment: CDR1 SGHTS and CDR2 YDEGEE. V shed 6 bases and J shed 5 bases, with 19 bases lying between them. The CDR3 region has the DNA TGTGCCAGCAACCTAGGGGGTAGAAGAGGAGATACGCAGTATTTT. Amino acid sequence: CASNLGGRRGDTQYF.

DNA of the CDR3: TGTGCCAGCAGCCAAGAAGCGGGGCTCAATGAGCAGTTCTTC. It yields the protein CASSQEAGLNEQFF. The chain carries TRBV4-2 and TRBJ2-1; TRBD2 matches at 7 bases. CDR1 is LGHNA and CDR2 is YNFKEQ in the germline V gene. CDR3 length: 14 amino acids. V shed 0 bases and J 6 bases; nucleotides not matched to a gene: 2.

The genes are TRBV11-3 and TRBJ2-1, with 8 bases identical to TRBD2. The CDR3 runs 13 residues. J gave up 9 bases and V 6 bases, and 7 bases lay outside the gene matches. The germline V gene encodes CDR1 SGHNT and CDR2 YENEEA. This CDR3 reads CASSHSGVLEQFF. CDR3 coding DNA: TGTGCCAGCAGTCATAGCGGGGTACTTGAGCAGTTCTTC. The full variable domain, with the rest looked up from reference TRBV11-3 and TRBJ2-1, is EAGVVQSPRYKIIEKKQPVAFWCNPISGHNTLYWYLQNLGQGPELLIRYENEEAVDDSQLPKDRFSAERLKGVDSTLKIQPAELGDSAVYLCASSHSGVLEQFFGPGTRLTVL.

The rearrangement links TRBV18 to TRBJ2-7; tentative D call: TRBD2 (6 bases). The germline gives CDR1 KGHSH, CDR2 LQKENI. V lost 3 bases and J 3 bases, leaving 12 bases between the germline ends. CDR3 size: 14 residues. In DNA, the CDR3 is TGTGCCAGCTCACCCGGGACTTTAGGCTACGAGCAGTACTTC. Its translation is CASSPGTLGYEQYF.